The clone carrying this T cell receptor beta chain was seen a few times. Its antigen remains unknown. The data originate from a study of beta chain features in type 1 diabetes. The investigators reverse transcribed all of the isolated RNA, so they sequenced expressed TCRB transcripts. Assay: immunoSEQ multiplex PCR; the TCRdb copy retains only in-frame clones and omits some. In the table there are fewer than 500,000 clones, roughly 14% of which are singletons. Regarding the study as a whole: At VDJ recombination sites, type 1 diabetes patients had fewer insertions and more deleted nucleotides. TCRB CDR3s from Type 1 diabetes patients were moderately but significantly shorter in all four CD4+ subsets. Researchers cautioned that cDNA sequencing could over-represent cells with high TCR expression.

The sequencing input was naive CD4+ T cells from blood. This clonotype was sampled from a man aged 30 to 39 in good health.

CDR3 sequence (DNA): TGTGCCAGTAGGAACAGGGCCTACAATGAGCAGTTCTTC. This sequence encodes CASRNRAYNEQFF. This sequence joins TRBV19 and TRBJ2-1; D may be TRBD1 (6 bases). Trimming took off 6 bases at V and 2 bases at J, with 8 bases between the two ends. The CDR3 is made up of 13 amino acids. CDR1 and CDR2 (germline): LNHDA, SQIVND (reference sequence).